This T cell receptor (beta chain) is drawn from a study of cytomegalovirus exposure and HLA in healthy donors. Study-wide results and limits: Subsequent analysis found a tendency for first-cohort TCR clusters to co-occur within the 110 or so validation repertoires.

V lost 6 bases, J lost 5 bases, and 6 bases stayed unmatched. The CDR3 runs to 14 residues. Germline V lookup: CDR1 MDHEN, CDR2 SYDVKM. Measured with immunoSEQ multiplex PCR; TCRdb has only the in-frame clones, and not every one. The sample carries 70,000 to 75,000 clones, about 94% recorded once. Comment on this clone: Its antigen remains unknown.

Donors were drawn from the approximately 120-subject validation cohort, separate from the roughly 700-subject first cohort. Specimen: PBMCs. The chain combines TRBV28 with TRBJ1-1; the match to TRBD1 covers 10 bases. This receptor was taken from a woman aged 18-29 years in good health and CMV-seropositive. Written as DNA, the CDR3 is TGTGCCAGCAGGCGACAGGGGGCGCGGACTGAAGCTTTCTTT. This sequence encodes CASRRQGARTEAFF.